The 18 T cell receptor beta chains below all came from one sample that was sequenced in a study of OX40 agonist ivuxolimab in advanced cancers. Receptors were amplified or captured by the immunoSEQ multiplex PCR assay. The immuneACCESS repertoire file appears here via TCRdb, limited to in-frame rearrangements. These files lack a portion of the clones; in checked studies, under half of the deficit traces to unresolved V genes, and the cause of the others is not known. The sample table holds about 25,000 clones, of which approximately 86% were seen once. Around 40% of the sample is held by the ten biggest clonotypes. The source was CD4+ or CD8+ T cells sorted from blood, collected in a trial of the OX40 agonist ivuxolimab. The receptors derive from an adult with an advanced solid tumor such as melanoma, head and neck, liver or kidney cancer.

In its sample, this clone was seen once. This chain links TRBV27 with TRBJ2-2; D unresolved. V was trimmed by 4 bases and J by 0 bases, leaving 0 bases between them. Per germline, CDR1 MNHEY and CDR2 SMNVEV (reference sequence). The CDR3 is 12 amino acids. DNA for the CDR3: TGTGCCAGCAGTTCGAACACCGGGGAGCTGTTTTTT. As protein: CASSSNTGELFF.

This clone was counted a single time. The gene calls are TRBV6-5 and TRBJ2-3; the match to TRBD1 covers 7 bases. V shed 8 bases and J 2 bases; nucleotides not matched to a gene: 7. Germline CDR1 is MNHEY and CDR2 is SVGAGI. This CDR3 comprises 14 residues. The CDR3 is CASGEDRDTDTQYF. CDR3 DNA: TGTGCCAGCGGGGAAGACAGGGACACAGATACGCAGTATTTT.

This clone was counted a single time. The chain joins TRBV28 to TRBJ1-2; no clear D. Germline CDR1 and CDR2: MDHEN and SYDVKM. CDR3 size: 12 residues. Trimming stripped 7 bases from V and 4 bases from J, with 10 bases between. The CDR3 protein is CASTGGGYGYTF. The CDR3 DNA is TGTGCCAGCACTGGCGGTGGCTATGGCTACACCTTC.

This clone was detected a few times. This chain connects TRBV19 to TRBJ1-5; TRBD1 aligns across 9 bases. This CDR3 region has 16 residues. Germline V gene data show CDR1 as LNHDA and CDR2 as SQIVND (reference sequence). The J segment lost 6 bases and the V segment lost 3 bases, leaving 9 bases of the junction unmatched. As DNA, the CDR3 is TGTGCCAGTAGTATCCGCCGGGACAGGGATACTCAGCCCCAGCATTTT. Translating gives CASSIRRDRDTQPQHF.

The CDR3 here is CASSAVGGGNTEAFF. In DNA form, the CDR3 reads TGTGCCAGTAGTGCAGTCGGGGGGGGGAACACTGAAGCTTTCTTT. The chain joins TRBV19 to TRBJ1-1; D may be TRBD1 (5 bases). Trimming left V 5 bases short and J 1 base short, with 14 bases between. The CDR3 has 15 amino acids. Germline loops: CDR1 LNHDA, CDR2 SQIVND (reference sequence).

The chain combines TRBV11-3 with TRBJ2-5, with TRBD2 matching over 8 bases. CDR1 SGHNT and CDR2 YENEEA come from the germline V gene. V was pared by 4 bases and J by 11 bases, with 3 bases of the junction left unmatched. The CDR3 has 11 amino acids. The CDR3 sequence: CASSSGGEQYF. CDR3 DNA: TGTGCCAGCAGCTCCGGGGGGGAGCAGTACTTC.

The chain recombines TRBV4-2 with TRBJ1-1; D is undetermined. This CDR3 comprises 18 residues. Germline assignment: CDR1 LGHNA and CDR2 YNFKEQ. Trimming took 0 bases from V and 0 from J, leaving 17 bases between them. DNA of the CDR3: TGTGCCAGCAGCCAAGATGGGTTAAGGCAATCCCTGAACACTGAAGCTTTCTTT. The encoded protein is CASSQDGLRQSLNTEAFF.

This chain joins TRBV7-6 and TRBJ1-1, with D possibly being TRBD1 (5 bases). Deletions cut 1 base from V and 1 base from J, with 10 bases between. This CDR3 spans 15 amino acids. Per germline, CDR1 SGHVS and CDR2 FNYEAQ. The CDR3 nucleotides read TGTGCCAGCAGCTTAGGGGGTGGGACGAACACTGAAGCTTTCTTT. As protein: CASSLGGGTNTEAFF.

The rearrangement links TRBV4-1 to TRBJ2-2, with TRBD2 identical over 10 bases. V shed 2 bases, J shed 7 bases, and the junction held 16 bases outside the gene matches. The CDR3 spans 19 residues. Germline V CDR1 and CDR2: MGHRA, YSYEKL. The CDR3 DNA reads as TGCGCCAGCAGCCAACCTAAAGAGAGGGCTAGCGGGAGTAGCGGGGAGCTGTTTTTT. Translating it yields CASSQPKERASGSSGELFF.

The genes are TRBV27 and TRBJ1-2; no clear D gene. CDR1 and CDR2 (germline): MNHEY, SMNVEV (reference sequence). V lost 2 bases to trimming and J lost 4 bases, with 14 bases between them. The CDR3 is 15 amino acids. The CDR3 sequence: CASSLVGGVVYGYTF. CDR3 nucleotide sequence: TGTGCCAGCAGTTTAGTTGGAGGAGTGGTCTATGGCTACACCTTC.

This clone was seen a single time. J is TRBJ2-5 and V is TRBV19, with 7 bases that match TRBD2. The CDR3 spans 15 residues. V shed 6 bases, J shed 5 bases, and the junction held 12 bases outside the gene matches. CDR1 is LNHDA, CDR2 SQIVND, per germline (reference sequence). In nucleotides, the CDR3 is TGTGCCAGTAGATCAGGGCTAGCGGCCGGGGAGACCCAGTACTTC. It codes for CASRSGLAAGETQYF.

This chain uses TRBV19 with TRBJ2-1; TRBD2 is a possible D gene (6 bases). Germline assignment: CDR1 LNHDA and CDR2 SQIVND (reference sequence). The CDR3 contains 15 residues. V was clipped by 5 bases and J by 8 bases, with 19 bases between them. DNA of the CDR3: TGTGCCAGTAGTTTTAGCGTCGGGGGTGTCGATGAGCAGTTCTTC. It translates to CASSFSVGGVDEQFF.

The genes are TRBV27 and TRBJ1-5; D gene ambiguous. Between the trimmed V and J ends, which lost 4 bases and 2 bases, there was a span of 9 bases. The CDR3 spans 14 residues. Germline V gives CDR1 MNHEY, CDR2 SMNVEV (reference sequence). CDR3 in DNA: TGTGCCAGCAGTTCGGCAGTCGGCAATCAGCCCCAGCATTTT. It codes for CASSSAVGNQPQHF.

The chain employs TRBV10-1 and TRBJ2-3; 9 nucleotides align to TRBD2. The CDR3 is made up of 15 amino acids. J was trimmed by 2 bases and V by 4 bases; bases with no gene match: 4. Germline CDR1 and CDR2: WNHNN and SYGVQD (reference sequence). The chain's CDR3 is CASSVAGENTDTQYF. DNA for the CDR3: TGCGCCAGCAGTGTAGCGGGAGAAAACACAGATACGCAGTATTTT.

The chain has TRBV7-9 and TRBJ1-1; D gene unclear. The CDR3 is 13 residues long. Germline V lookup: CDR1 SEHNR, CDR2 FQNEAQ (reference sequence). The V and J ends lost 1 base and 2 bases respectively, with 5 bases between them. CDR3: CASSLGHNTEAFF. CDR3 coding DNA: TGTGCCAGCAGCTTAGGACACAACACTGAAGCTTTCTTT.

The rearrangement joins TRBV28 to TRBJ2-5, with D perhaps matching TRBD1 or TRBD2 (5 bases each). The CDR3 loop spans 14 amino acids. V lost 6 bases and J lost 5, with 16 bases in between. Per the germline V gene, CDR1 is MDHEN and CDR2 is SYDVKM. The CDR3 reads CASSPAEAGETQYF. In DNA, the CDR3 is TGTGCCAGCAGCCCCGCGGAGGCAGGGGAGACCCAGTACTTC.

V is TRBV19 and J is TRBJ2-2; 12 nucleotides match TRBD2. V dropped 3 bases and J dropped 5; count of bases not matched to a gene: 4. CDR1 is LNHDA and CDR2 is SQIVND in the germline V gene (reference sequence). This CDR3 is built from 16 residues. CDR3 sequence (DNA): TGTGCCAGTAGTATCACTAGCGGGAGGTCGACCGGGGAGCTGTTTTTT. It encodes CASSITSGRSTGELFF.

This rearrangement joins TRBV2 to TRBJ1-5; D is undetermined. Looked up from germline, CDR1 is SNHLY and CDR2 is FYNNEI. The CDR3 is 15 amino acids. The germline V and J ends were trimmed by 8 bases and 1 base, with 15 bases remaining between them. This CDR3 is CASRGRANSNQPQHF. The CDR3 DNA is TGTGCCAGCCGAGGCAGAGCGAACAGCAATCAGCCCCAGCATTTT.